The 20 T cell receptor beta chains in this list originate from one sample, sequenced in a study of T-cell memory formation after mild COVID-19. One entry per CDR3 protein results from TCRdb running MiXCR on the 5' RACE reads. The sample yields around 420,000 distinct CDR3 sequences, approximately 25% seen once. Material: PBMCs or a T cell subset sorted from them (not recorded which). The receptors were gathered from an adult woman who had mild COVID-19 (a few samples of this study predate the infection). Cell type and time point are not known.

In this sample, this clonotype turned up many times. The V and J genes are TRBV6-2 or TRBV6-3 and TRBJ1-1; D ambiguous. V was pared by 2 bases and J by 1 base, with 5 bases between. The CDR3 runs 13 residues. Germline CDR1 is MNHEY and CDR2 is SVGEGT. CDR3 region: CASSYGQNTEAFF. CDR3 nucleotides: TGTGCCAGCAGTTACGGCCAGAACACTGAAGCTTTCTTT.

This clonotype was recorded a few times. CDR3: CASSPQQRPLGDTQYF. The CDR3 coding sequence is TGTGCCAGCAGCCCCCAACAGCGGCCCCTCGGGGATACGCAGTATTTT. This rearrangement joins TRBV27 to TRBJ2-3; D is possibly TRBD2 (5 bases). The ends were cut back, 6 bases at V and 6 bases at J, with 22 bases in the middle. The CDR3 has 16 amino acids. Looked up from germline, CDR1 is MNHEY and CDR2 is SMNVEV (reference sequence).

This clonotype was seen a few times. The rearrangement joins TRBV6-2 or TRBV6-3 to TRBJ2-7; tentatively, D is TRBD1 or TRBD2 (5 bases each). The CDR3 loop spans 15 amino acids. The ends were cut back, 7 bases at V and 0 bases at J, with 16 bases in the middle. Germline V gene sequence: CDR1 MNHEY, CDR2 SVGEGT. The CDR3 is CASTEGRLSSYEQYF. CDR3 bases: TGTGCCAGCACTGAGGGGCGATTAAGCTCCTACGAGCAGTACTTC.

The chain links TRBV20-1 to TRBJ1-2; a possible D gene is TRBD1 (5 bases). CDR1 is DFQATT and CDR2 is SNEGSKA in the germline V gene (reference sequence). The length of the CDR3 is 15 residues. V lost 1 base, J lost 0 bases, and 12 bases lay in between. The CDR3 DNA reads TGCAGTGCTAGAGGCTCGAGAGGGGCTAACTATGGCTACACCTTC. Translation: CSARGSRGANYGYTF.

The chain combines TRBV20-1 with TRBJ2-3, with a possible D match to TRBD2 (6 bases). This CDR3 has 17 amino acids. Germline V gene sequence: CDR1 DFQATT, CDR2 SNEGSKA (reference sequence). The V end was cut by 1 base, the J end by 1 base, with 18 bases between. The CDR3: CSARVAWRDRRTDTQYF. CDR3 bases: TGCAGTGCTAGAGTGGCCTGGAGGGATCGGCGCACAGATACGCAGTATTTT.

The V call is TRBV7-8, the J call TRBJ1-4, with 7 bases that match TRBD1. V shed 4 bases, J shed 12 bases, and the junction held 8 bases outside the gene matches. CDR1 is SGHVS, CDR2 FQNEAQ, per germline. The CDR3 has 13 amino acids. Written as DNA, the CDR3 is TGTGCCAGCAGCTCCCGGACAGGCAGGGAACTGTTTTTT. Translating gives CASSSRTGRELFF.

This clonotype turned up a few times. This chain links TRBV5-1 with TRBJ2-1; D tentatively reads TRBD1 or TRBD2 (6 bases each). CDR1 SGHRS and CDR2 YFSETQ come from the germline V gene. The V end lost 0 bases, the J end lost 15 bases, and 19 bases lay between the germline ends. This CDR3 region has 14 residues. CDR3 in DNA: TGCGCCAGCAGCTTGGACGGGGGCCGACCCTTAGGGTTCTTC. Translating it yields CASSLDGGRPLGFF.

A remark on this clonotype: The junction departs from germline at one end; a sequencing error may be responsible. The rearrangement uses TRBV5-6 and TRBJ1-1; no definite D call. The CDR3 contains 14 residues. Germline CDR1 reads SGHDT; CDR2 reads YYEEEE. CDR3 residues: CASSLVQMNTEAFF. The CDR3 nucleotides are TGTGCCAGCAGTTTGGTACAAATGAACACTGAAGCTTTCTTT.

V usage is TRBV30 and J usage is TRBJ2-1, with 10 positions matching TRBD2. Germline-derived CDR1 and CDR2 are GTSNPN and SVGIG (reference sequence). The CDR3 covers 15 residues. After removal of 5 bases from V and 6 bases from J, the junction contained 10 bases not matched to a gene. CDR3 coding DNA: TGTGCCTGGGGCCAGACGGGACTAGCGATCAATGAGCAGTTCTTC. This sequence encodes CAWGQTGLAINEQFF.

A few counts support this clonotype. The CDR3 protein is CSARVPGGAAYNEQFF. The CDR3, as DNA: TGCAGTGCTAGGGTCCCTGGCGGGGCAGCCTACAATGAGCAGTTCTTC. The J gene is TRBJ2-1, the V gene TRBV20-1, with D possibly matching TRBD2 (6 bases). This CDR3 has 16 amino acids. Germline CDR1 is DFQATT and CDR2 is SNEGSKA (reference sequence). V was cut by 3 bases and J by 2 bases, with 17 bases left in between.

The chain carries TRBV29-1 and TRBJ2-7; D perhaps matches TRBD1 (5 bases). From germline, CDR1 is SQVTM and CDR2 ANQGSEA. The V and J ends lost 4 bases and 4 bases respectively, with 11 bases between them. This CDR3 has 12 residues. CDR3 protein: CSVGTPDYEQYF. CDR3 nucleotide sequence: TGCAGCGTTGGGACACCGGATTACGAGCAGTACTTC.

The table lists this clonotype with a few counts. In DNA form, the CDR3 reads TGCGCCAGCAGCTTAGGCAACCCAAACTACAATGAGCAGTTCTTC. Amino acid sequence: CASSLGNPNYNEQFF. The chain carries TRBV5-1 and TRBJ2-1; no firm D call. V lost 2 bases and J lost 3, with 12 bases in between. The CDR3 is made up of 15 amino acids. The V gene's germline CDR1 is SGHRS and CDR2 YFSETQ.

This clonotype showed up just a few times. The chain combines TRBV19 with TRBJ1-4; tentatively, D is TRBD1 (6 bases). Trimming stripped 6 bases from V and 7 bases from J, with 12 bases between. The CDR3 length is 13 residues. CDR1 and CDR2 (germline): LNHDA, SQIVND (reference sequence). The chain's CDR3 is CASRWTVGEKLFF. CDR3 DNA: TGTGCCAGTAGGTGGACAGTTGGTGAAAAACTGTTTTTT.

This clonotype showed up just a few times. The genes are TRBV5-1 and TRBJ2-5; no clear D. The CDR3 is made up of 14 amino acids. With 0 bases removed from V and 3 bases from J, the gap between germline ends came to 9 bases. Looked up from germline, CDR1 is SGHRS and CDR2 is YFSETQ. This chain's CDR3 is CASSLGVAEETQYF. DNA of the CDR3: TGCGCCAGCAGCTTGGGTGTGGCGGAAGAGACCCAGTACTTC.

The rearrangement links TRBV24-1 to TRBJ2-1, with TRBD1 identical over 7 bases. V trimming: 1 base; J trimming: 8 bases; junction bases outside the gene matches: 1. There are 13 residues in the CDR3. Germline V gene data show CDR1 as KGHDR and CDR2 as SFDVKD. CDR3 bases: TGTGCCACCAGTGATTTAGACAGGGATGAGCAGTTCTTC. Amino acids: CATSDLDRDEQFF.

This clonotype appeared a few times. This chain uses TRBV6-5 with TRBJ2-1; the match to TRBD1 covers 8 bases. CDR1 and CDR2 (germline): MNHEY, SVGAGI. After removal of 7 bases from V and 10 bases from J, the junction contained 3 bases not matched to a gene. The CDR3 contains 11 residues. The DNA of the CDR3 is TGTGCCAGCAAGAGGACAGGGGAGCAGTTCTTC. This translates into CASKRTGEQFF.

The rearrangement uses TRBV6-5 and TRBJ1-2; TRBD1 is a possible D gene (5 bases). CDR3 length equals 14 residues. V lost 7 bases and J 4 bases, leaving 16 bases between the germline ends. The germline gives CDR1 MNHEY, CDR2 SVGAGI. The CDR3 sequence is CASTLLQGAYGYTF. CDR3 DNA: TGTGCCAGCACCCTCCTTCAGGGCGCCTATGGCTACACCTTC.

The chain uses TRBV6-6 and TRBJ1-6; 9 nucleotides match TRBD1. CDR3 length: 17 residues. The V gene end was trimmed by 1 base and the J gene end by 2 bases; junction bases not matched to a gene: 3. Germline V gives CDR1 MNHNY, CDR2 SVGAGI (reference sequence). CDR3 sequence: CASSYWDREAYNSPLHF. For the CDR3, the DNA is TGTGCCAGCAGTTACTGGGACAGGGAGGCCTATAATTCACCCCTCCACTTT.

This clonotype has more than one count but fewer than ten. The chain carries TRBV7-9 and TRBJ1-1; D is unresolved. Germline V gene lookup returns CDR1 SEHNR and CDR2 FQNEAQ (reference sequence). The V gene lost 3 bases and the J gene lost 3 bases, with 8 bases spanning the gap. The CDR3 runs 13 residues. This CDR3 is CASSFNADTEAFF. The CDR3 nucleotides are TGTGCCAGCAGCTTCAACGCAGACACTGAAGCTTTCTTT.

DNA for the CDR3: TGTGCCAGCAGCCGTCCGAGAGCGGGGGGCCCAGATACGCAGTATTTT. Translated, it gives CASSRPRAGGPDTQYF. This chain uses TRBV7-2 with TRBJ2-3, with 9 nucleotides matching TRBD2. CDR1 and CDR2 (germline): SGHTA, FQGNSA. This CDR3 spans 16 amino acids. The V and J ends lost 5 bases and 4 bases, in that order; junction bases with no gene match: 10.